This TCR beta chain was sequenced for a study of blood T cell repertoires in COVID-19. Per germline, CDR1 KGHDR and CDR2 SFDVKD. Trimming removed 7 bases from V and 2 bases from J, with 14 bases in between. CDR3 length: 15 residues. In the authors' methods: Reference gene primer amplification yielded estimated nucleated cell counts. The table came from immunoSEQ multiplex PCR; TCRdb's copy has only in-frame clones and leaves some out. D and trimming come from the DNA, and the V and J calls and clone size come from that table. The sample includes about 170,000 clones, 80% to 95% of them seen just once.

The rearrangement links TRBV24-1 to TRBJ1-5; the D gene is possibly TRBD1 (5 bases). This clonotype was obtained from a man between 25 and 39 years old with COVID-19, enrolled during active disease. The sequenced material came from peripheral blood. As DNA, the CDR3 is TGTGCCACCAGGAGGCAGGGAGGGTGCAATCAGCCCCAGCATTTT. Amino acid sequence: CATRRQGGCNQPQHF.